The sequence of this T cell receptor beta chain was determined in a study of untreated major depressive disorder. Typically approximately 96% of enriched cells were CD4+. Assay used: immunoSEQ multiplex PCR; TCRdb lists only in-frame clones, some missing. The repertoire holds about 20,000 clones, with around 87% as singletons. This CDR3 region has 13 residues. The V gene's germline CDR1 is MNHNY and CDR2 SVGAGI (reference sequence). V gave up 2 bases and J gave up 2 bases, with 6 bases separating them. The sample was CD4+ T cells from PBMCs. This chain connects TRBV6-6 to TRBJ1-2; the D gene is possibly TRBD1 (6 bases). The clonotype was recovered from a woman aged 25 to 45 in good health. The CDR3 DNA is TGTGCCAGCAGTTACGGGACAAACTATGGCTACACCTTC. Translating gives CASSYGTNYGYTF.